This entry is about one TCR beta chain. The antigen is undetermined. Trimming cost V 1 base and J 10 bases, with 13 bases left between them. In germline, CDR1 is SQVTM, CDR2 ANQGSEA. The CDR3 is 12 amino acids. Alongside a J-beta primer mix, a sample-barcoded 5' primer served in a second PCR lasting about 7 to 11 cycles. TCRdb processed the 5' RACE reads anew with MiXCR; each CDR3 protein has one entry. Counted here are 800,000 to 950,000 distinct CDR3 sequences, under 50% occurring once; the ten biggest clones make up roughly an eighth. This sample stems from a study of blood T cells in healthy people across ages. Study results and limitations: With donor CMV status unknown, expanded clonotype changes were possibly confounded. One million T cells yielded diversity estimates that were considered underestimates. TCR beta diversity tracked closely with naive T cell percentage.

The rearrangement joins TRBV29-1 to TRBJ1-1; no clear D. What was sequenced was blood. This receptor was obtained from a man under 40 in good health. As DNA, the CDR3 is TGCAGCGTTGAAGGGTTGGGCAGCGTAGCTTTCTTT. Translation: CSVEGLGSVAFF.